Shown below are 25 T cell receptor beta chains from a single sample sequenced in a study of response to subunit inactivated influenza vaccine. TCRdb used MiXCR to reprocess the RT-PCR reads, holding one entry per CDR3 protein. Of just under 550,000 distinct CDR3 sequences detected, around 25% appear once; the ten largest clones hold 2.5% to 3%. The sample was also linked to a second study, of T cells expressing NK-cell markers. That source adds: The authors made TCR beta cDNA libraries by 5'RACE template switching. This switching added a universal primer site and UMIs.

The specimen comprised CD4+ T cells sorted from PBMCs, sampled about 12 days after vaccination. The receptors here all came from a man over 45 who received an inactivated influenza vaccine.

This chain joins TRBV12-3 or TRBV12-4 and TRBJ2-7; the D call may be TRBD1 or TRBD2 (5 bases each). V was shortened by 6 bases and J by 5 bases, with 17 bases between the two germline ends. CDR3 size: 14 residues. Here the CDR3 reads CASRGTEGSHEQYF. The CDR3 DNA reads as TGTGCCAGCAGGGGGACCGAGGGATCTCACGAGCAGTACTTC.

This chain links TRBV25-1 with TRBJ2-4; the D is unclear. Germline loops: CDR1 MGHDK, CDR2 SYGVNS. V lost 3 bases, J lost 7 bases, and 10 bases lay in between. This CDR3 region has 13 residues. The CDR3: CASSEAGPNIQYF. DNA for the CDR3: TGTGCCAGCAGTGAGGCCGGTCCCAACATTCAGTACTTC.

Written as DNA, the CDR3 is TGTGCCACCAGTGATACAAAGACAGCAAAGCGGTCTGGGGCCAACGTCCTGACTTTC. Translating gives CATSDTKTAKRSGANVLTF. The rearrangement uses TRBV24-1 and TRBJ2-6; tentatively, D is TRBD1 or TRBD2 (5 bases each). The CDR3 spans 19 residues. V was shortened by 3 bases and J by 1 base, with 18 bases between the two germline ends. Germline V CDR1 and CDR2: KGHDR, SFDVKD.

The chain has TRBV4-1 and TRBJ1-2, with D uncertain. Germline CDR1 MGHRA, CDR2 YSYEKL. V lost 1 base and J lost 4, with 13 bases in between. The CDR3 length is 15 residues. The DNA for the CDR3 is TGCGCCAGCAGCCAAGCAACCACGGGCCTCTATGGCTACACCTTC. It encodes CASSQATTGLYGYTF.

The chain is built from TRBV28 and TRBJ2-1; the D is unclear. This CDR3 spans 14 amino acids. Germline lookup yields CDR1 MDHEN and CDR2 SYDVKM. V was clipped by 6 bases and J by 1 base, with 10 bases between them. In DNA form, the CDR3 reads TGTGCCAGCAGCTTCTTTGTGTCCTACAATGAGCAGTTCTTC. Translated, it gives CASSFFVSYNEQFF.

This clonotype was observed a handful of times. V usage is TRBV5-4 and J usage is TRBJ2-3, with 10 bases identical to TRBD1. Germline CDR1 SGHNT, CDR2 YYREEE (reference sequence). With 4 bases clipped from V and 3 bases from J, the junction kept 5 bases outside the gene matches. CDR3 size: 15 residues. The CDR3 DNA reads TGTGCCAGCAGCCCTGGGGACAGGGGAACAGATACGCAGTATTTT. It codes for CASSPGDRGTDTQYF.

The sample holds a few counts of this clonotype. The CDR3 sequence: CSASPRTRRETQYF. DNA of the CDR3: TGCAGTGCTAGTCCCCGGACACGGAGAGAGACCCAGTACTTC. The rearrangement uses TRBV20-1 and TRBJ2-5; D is possibly TRBD1 (5 bases). This CDR3 region has 14 residues. Trimming removed 3 bases from V and 4 bases from J, with 15 bases in between. Germline V lookup: CDR1 DFQATT, CDR2 SNEGSKA (reference sequence).

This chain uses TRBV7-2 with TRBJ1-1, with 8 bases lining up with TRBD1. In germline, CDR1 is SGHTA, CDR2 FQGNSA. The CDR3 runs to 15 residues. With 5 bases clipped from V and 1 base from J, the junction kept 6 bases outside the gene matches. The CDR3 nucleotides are TGTGCCAGCAGCGGTACAGGGGGGACGAACACTGAAGCTTTCTTT. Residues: CASSGTGGTNTEAFF.

CDR3 coding DNA: TGTGCCAGCAGCTCCTGGACTAGCGGGGCCAAAAACATTCAGTACTTC. Residues: CASSSWTSGAKNIQYF. This sequence joins TRBV7-9 and TRBJ2-4; 11 bases map to TRBD2. The V gene end was trimmed by 4 bases and the J gene end by 1 base; junction bases not matched to a gene: 3. The germline CDR1 and CDR2 sequences are SEHNR and FQNEAQ (reference sequence). This CDR3 is built from 16 residues.

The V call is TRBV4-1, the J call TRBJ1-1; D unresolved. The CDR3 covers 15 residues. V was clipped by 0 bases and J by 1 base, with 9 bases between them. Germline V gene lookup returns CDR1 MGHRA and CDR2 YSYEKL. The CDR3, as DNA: TGCGCCAGCAGCCAAGAGTTCGGGAGGAACACTGAAGCTTTCTTT. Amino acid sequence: CASSQEFGRNTEAFF.

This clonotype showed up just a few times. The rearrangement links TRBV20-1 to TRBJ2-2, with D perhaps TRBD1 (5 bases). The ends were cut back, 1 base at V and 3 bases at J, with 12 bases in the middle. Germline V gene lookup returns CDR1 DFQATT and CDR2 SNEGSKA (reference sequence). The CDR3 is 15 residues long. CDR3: CSARGAGRDTGELFF. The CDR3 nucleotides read TGCAGTGCTAGAGGGGCTGGCAGGGACACCGGGGAGCTGTTTTTT.

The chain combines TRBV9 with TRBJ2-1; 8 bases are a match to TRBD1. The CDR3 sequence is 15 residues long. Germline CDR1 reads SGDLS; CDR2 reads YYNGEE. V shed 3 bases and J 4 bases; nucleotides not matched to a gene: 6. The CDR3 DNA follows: TGTGCCAGCAGCGCCCGGGACAGGACTTACAATGAGCAGTTCTTC. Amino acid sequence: CASSARDRTYNEQFF.

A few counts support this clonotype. Here the CDR3 reads CASSYQGNTGELFF. The CDR3 region has the DNA TGTGCCAGCAGTTATCAAGGGAACACCGGGGAGCTGTTTTTT. The rearrangement links TRBV6-2 or TRBV6-3 to TRBJ2-2, with D unclear. V shed 3 bases and J shed 1 base, with 6 bases lying between them. This CDR3 comprises 14 residues. Germline V gives CDR1 MNHEY, CDR2 SVGEGT.

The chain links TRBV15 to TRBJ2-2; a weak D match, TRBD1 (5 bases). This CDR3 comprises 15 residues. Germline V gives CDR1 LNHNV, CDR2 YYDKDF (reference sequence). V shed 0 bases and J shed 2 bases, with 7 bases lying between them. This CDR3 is CATSREGPNTGELFF. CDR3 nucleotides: TGTGCCACCAGCAGAGAGGGGCCCAACACCGGGGAGCTGTTTTTT. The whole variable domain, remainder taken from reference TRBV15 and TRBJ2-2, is DAMVIQNPRYQVTQFGKPVTLSCSQTLNHNVMYWYQQKSSQAPKLLFHYYDKDFNNEADTPDNFQSRRPNTSFCFLDIRSPGLGDTAMYLCATSREGPNTGELFFGEGSRLTVL.

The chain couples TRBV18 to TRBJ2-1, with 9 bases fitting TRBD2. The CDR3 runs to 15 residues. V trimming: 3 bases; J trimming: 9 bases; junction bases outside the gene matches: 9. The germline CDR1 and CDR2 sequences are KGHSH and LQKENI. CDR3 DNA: TGTGCCAGCTCACCCGTCAGCGGGGGGCAGGGTGAGCAGTTCTTC. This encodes CASSPVSGGQGEQFF.

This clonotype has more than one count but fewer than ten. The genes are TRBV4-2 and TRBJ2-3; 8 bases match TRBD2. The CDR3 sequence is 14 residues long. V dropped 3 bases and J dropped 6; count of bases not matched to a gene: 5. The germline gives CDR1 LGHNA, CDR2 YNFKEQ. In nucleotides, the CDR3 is TGTGCCAGCAGCCATGGAGCGGGAGTTGATACGCAGTATTTT. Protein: CASSHGAGVDTQYF.

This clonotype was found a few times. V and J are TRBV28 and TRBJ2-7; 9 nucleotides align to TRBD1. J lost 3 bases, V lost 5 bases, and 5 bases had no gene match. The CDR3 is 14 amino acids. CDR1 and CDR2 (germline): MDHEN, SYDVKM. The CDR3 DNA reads TGTGCCAGCAGTGCCCCGGGACAGGGCTACGAGCAGTACTTC. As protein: CASSAPGQGYEQYF.

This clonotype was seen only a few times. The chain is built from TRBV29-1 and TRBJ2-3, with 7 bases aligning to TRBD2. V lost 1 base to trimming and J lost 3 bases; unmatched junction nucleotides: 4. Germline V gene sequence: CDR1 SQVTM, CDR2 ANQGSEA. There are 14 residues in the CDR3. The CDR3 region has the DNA TGCAGCGTTGAAGCGGGAGGAGGGACAGATACGCAGTATTTT. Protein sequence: CSVEAGGGTDTQYF.

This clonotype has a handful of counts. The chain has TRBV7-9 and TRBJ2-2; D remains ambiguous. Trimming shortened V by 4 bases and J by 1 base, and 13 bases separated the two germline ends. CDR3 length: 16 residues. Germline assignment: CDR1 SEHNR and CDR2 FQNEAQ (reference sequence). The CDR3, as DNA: TGTGCCAGCAGCTCGGACGGATACCTGAACACCGGGGAGCTGTTTTTT. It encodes CASSSDGYLNTGELFF.

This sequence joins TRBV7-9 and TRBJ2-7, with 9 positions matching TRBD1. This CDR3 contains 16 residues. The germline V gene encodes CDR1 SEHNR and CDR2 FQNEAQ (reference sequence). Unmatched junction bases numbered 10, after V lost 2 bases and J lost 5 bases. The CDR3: CASSLFGTGRIHEQYF. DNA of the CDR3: TGTGCCAGCAGCTTATTTGGGACAGGGCGGATCCACGAGCAGTACTTC. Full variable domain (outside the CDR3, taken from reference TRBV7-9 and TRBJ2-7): DTGVSQNPRHKITKRGQNVTFRCDPISEHNRLYWYRQTLGQGPEFLTYFQNEAQLEKSRLLSDRFSAERPKGSFSTLEIQRTEQGDSAMYLCASSLFGTGRIHEQYFGPGTRLTVT.

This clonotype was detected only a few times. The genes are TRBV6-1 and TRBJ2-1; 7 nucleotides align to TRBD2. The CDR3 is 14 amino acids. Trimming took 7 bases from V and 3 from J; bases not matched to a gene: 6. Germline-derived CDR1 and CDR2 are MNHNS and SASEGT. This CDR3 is CASKRAGVYNEQFF. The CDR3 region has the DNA TGTGCCAGCAAGCGCGCGGGAGTCTACAATGAGCAGTTCTTC.

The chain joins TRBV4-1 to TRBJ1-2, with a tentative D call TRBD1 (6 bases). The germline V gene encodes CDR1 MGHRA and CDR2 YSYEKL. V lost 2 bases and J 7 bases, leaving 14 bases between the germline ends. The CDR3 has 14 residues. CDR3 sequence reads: CASSQFAGAGGYTF. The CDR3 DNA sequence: TGCGCCAGCAGCCAATTTGCAGGGGCTGGTGGCTACACCTTC.

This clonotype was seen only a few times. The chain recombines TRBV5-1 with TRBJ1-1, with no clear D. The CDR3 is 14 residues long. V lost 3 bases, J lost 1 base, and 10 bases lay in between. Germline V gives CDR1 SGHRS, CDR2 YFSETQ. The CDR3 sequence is CASSSGPKNTEAFF. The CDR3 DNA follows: TGCGCCAGCAGCTCAGGACCGAAGAACACTGAAGCTTTCTTT.

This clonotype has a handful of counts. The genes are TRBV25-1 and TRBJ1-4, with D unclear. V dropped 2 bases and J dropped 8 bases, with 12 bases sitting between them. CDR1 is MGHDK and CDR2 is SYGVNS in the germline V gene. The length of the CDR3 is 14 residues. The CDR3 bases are TGTGCCAGCAGTGAAGAAGGAGGAAGGGAAAAACTGTTTTTT. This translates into CASSEEGGREKLFF.

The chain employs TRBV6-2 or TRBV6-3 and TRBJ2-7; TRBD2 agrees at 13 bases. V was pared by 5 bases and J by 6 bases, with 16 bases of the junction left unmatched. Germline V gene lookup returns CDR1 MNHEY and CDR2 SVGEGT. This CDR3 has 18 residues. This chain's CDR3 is CASSPPGLAGNELSEQYF. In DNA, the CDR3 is TGTGCCAGCAGTCCGCCGGGACTAGCGGGAAATGAGCTCTCCGAGCAGTACTTC.